Each of the 21 T cell receptor beta chains below was sequenced from the same sample in a study of CD8 T cells in ankylosing spondylitis. One entry per CDR3 protein results from TCRdb running MiXCR on the 5' RACE reads. The sample includes some 95,000 distinct CDR3 sequences, 8.5% to 9% of them seen just once. The sequenced sample was blood, either unsorted or a sorted T cell fraction (not recorded which). These receptors all stem from a male donor with ankylosing spondylitis or in good health (not recorded which).

This clonotype was recorded at least ten times. This chain uses TRBV20-1 with TRBJ2-5; possible D gene TRBD1, 6 bases. Per the germline V gene, CDR1 is DFQATT and CDR2 is SNEGSKA (reference sequence). CDR3 length: 11 amino acids. V was cut by 7 bases and J by 4 bases, with 10 bases left in between. The CDR3 protein is CSVQGSETQYF. DNA for the CDR3: TGCAGTGTGCAGGGGTCAGAGACCCAGTACTTC.

The sample holds many counts of this clonotype. CDR3 bases: TGTGCCAGCAGTTTCGTCGCCAGCGCGAACACCGGGGAGCTGTTTTTT. Its protein is CASSFVASANTGELFF. The rearrangement links TRBV28 to TRBJ2-2; D call uncertain. CDR1 is MDHEN, CDR2 SYDVKM, per germline. V shed 3 bases and J shed 0 bases, with 11 bases lying between them. This CDR3 is 16 amino acids long.

This clonotype was counted at least ten times. The chain combines TRBV5-1 with TRBJ2-1; D unresolved. Germline CDR1 and CDR2: SGHRS and YFSETQ. V was trimmed by 4 bases and J by 7 bases, leaving 12 bases between them. CDR3 length equals 13 residues. The CDR3 bases are TGCGCCAGCAGCCCCGTCATGGGGAATGAGCAGTTCTTC. Its translation is CASSPVMGNEQFF. Combining the CDR3 with reference TRBV5-1 and TRBJ2-1 gives the whole variable domain KAGVTQTPRYLIKTRGQQVTLSCSPISGHRSVSWYQQTPGQGLQFLFEYFSETQRNKGNFPGRFSGRQFSNSRSEMNVSTLELGDSALYLCASSPVMGNEQFFGPGTRLTVL.

This clonotype appeared many times. J is TRBJ2-1 and V is TRBV6-1, with D possibly called TRBD1 or TRBD2 (5 bases each). Germline loops: CDR1 MNHNS, CDR2 SASEGT. The CDR3 runs to 16 residues. V lost 6 bases and J lost 9, with 24 bases in between. CDR3 coding DNA: TGTGCCAGCAGCCCAACCGGGACCAGGCTGTCCACTGAGCAGTTCTTC. Amino acid sequence: CASSPTGTRLSTEQFF.

This clonotype appeared many times. The rearrangement uses TRBV2 and TRBJ2-3; 10 bases agree with TRBD1. The V gene end was trimmed by 6 bases and the J gene end by 3 bases; junction bases not matched to a gene: 6. This CDR3 has 15 residues. The germline CDR1 and CDR2 sequences are SNHLY and FYNNEI. The chain's CDR3 is CASRRQGAKTDTQYF. CDR3 DNA sequence: TGTGCCAGCAGGAGACAGGGGGCGAAGACAGATACGCAGTATTTT.

This clonotype has at least ten counts. J is TRBJ2-2 and V is TRBV29-1; TRBD1 matches 10 bases. J was trimmed by 6 bases and V by 7 bases; bases with no gene match: 5. Germline V gives CDR1 SQVTM, CDR2 ANQGSEA. This CDR3 has 13 residues. The CDR3 here is CSATGQGPGELFF. CDR3 bases: TGCAGCGCCACGGGACAGGGGCCCGGGGAGCTGTTTTTT.

This clonotype showed up many times. This chain uses TRBV12-3 or TRBV12-4 with TRBJ2-7; D gene uncertain. The CDR3 length is 12 residues. V was shortened by 5 bases and J by 4 bases, with 9 bases between the two germline ends. The CDR3 reads CASSPNGYEQYF. Here the CDR3 DNA reads TGTGCCAGCAGTCCGAACGGGTACGAGCAGTACTTC.

This clonotype was seen at least ten times. The chain carries TRBV28 and TRBJ2-5; TRBD1 matches at 7 bases. J gave up 0 bases and V 4 bases, and 8 bases lay outside the gene matches. CDR3 length: 16 amino acids. Germline V gene sequence: CDR1 MDHEN, CDR2 SYDVKM. The CDR3 loop reads CASSSSGTANQETQYF. The CDR3 DNA reads as TGTGCCAGCAGTTCCTCCGGGACAGCGAACCAAGAGACCCAGTACTTC.

On this clonotype: This may come from a read error, since a much larger clone is one base off. The rearrangement uses TRBV2 and TRBJ2-1, with a tentative D call TRBD2 (5 bases). Germline-derived CDR1 and CDR2 are SNHLY and FYNNEI. CDR3 length: 16 residues. V was shortened by 3 bases and J by 1 base, with 13 bases between the two germline ends. CDR3 nucleotides: TGTGCCAGCAGTGACCCCATAGCGAGTTCCTACAATGAGCAGTTCTTC. Protein: CASSDPIASSYNEQFF.

V and J are TRBV7-3 and TRBJ2-1; 10 bases line up with TRBD2. V trimming: 0 bases; J trimming: 0 bases; junction bases outside the gene matches: 2. Germline values: CDR1 SGHTA, CDR2 FQGTGA. The CDR3 covers 17 residues. CDR3 sequence: CASSLTIAGGSYNEQFF. The CDR3 nucleotides read TGTGCCAGCAGCTTAACTATAGCGGGGGGCTCCTACAATGAGCAGTTCTTC.

This clonotype was detected ten times or more. The rearrangement joins TRBV28 to TRBJ2-2; a possible D gene is TRBD2 (5 bases). The CDR3 has 16 amino acids. V was trimmed by 6 bases and J by 5 bases, leaving 19 bases between them. Germline-derived CDR1 and CDR2 are MDHEN and SYDVKM. The CDR3 here is CASSHLAAGPTGELFF. In nucleotides, the CDR3 is TGTGCCAGCAGCCACCTAGCAGCCGGCCCAACCGGGGAGCTGTTTTTT.

This clonotype came up a few times. The chain combines TRBV5-6 with TRBJ1-6; D ambiguous. Germline V gene lookup returns CDR1 SGHDT and CDR2 YYEEEE. With 7 bases removed from V and 9 bases from J, the gap between germline ends came to 17 bases. The CDR3 is 14 amino acids. CDR3 coding DNA: TGTGCCAGCCGAGGGTCCGGTATTAGTTCACCCCTCCACTTT. The encoded protein is CASRGSGISSPLHF.

Many counts were recorded for this clonotype. The rearrangement joins TRBV28 to TRBJ1-2; TRBD1 agrees at 7 bases. Unmatched junction bases numbered 14, after V lost 6 bases and J lost 4 bases. Germline CDR1 reads MDHEN; CDR2 reads SYDVKM. The CDR3 is made up of 16 amino acids. The CDR3 coding sequence is TGTGCCAGCAGCCCCCTAGGGGGCGCCCCCATCTATGGCTACACCTTC. This codes for CASSPLGGAPIYGYTF.

This clonotype showed up many times. The rearrangement joins TRBV13 to TRBJ1-3; unclear D gene. Germline CDR1 PRHDT, CDR2 FYEKMQ (reference sequence). The CDR3 contains 14 residues. V was shortened by 2 bases and J by 4 bases, with 9 bases between the two germline ends. In nucleotides, the CDR3 is TGTGCCAGCAGCTTAATCAGTGGCGGAAACACCATATATTTT. It yields the protein CASSLISGGNTIYF.

In this sample, this clonotype turned up many times. This chain uses TRBV5-1 with TRBJ1-2, with 10 bases matching TRBD1. There are 15 residues in the CDR3. The germline V gene has CDR1 SGHRS and CDR2 YFSETQ. J was trimmed by 5 bases and V by 3 bases; bases with no gene match: 7. The CDR3, as DNA: TGCGCCAGCAGCTCGGACAGGGGGGACTTATATGGCTACACCTTC. Encoded protein: CASSSDRGDLYGYTF.

This clonotype was recorded at least ten times. The chain recombines TRBV4-2 with TRBJ1-1; possibly TRBD1 for D (5 bases). CDR3 size: 14 residues. V was clipped by 2 bases and J by 5 bases, with 12 bases between them. The germline V gene has CDR1 LGHNA and CDR2 YNFKEQ. CDR3 loop: CASSQYFGGTEAFF. Here the CDR3 DNA reads TGTGCCAGCAGCCAATACTTCGGGGGGACTGAAGCTTTCTTT.

This clonotype appeared many times. The rearrangement links TRBV25-1 to TRBJ1-2, with D tentatively TRBD1 (5 bases). The CDR3 is made up of 14 amino acids. From germline, CDR1 is MGHDK and CDR2 SYGVNS. The V end was cut by 5 bases, the J end by 8 bases, with 18 bases between. The CDR3 loop is CASSPPGMGVGYTF. CDR3 sequence (DNA): TGTGCCAGCAGTCCCCCAGGGATGGGGGTAGGCTACACCTTC.

This clonotype appeared many times. The chain has TRBV27 and TRBJ1-2; D is uncertain. V was cut by 4 bases and J by 8 bases, with 17 bases left in between. The CDR3 has 14 amino acids. From germline, CDR1 is MNHEY and CDR2 SMNVEV (reference sequence). The chain's CDR3 is CASSSDASFYGYTF. The CDR3 DNA reads TGTGCCAGCAGTTCGGACGCTTCTTTCTACGGCTACACCTTC.

In this sample, this clonotype turned up many times. This chain uses TRBV5-1 with TRBJ1-1, with 8 bases fitting TRBD1. Per the germline V gene, CDR1 is SGHRS and CDR2 is YFSETQ. V lost 4 bases to trimming and J lost 5 bases; unmatched junction nucleotides: 4. The CDR3 is 13 residues long. The CDR3 DNA follows: TGCGCCAGCAGCCAGGGGGCCGAGACTGAAGCTTTCTTT. Amino acid sequence: CASSQGAETEAFF.

By share of the sample, this clonotype is medium-sized. CDR3 residues: CSVEVQNNEQFF. Here the CDR3 DNA reads TGCAGCGTTGAAGTCCAAAACAATGAGCAGTTCTTC. This chain connects TRBV29-1 to TRBJ2-1; D uncertain. Germline V lookup: CDR1 SQVTM, CDR2 ANQGSEA. Trimming stripped 1 base from V and 5 bases from J, with 6 bases between. This CDR3 region has 12 residues.

At least ten counts were recorded for this clonotype. The chain uses TRBV20-1 and TRBJ2-5; 10 bases fit TRBD1. CDR1 and CDR2 from the germline V gene are DFQATT and SNEGSKA (reference sequence). The CDR3 is made up of 13 amino acids. The V and J ends lost 3 bases and 6 bases, in that order; junction bases with no gene match: 4. As DNA, the CDR3 is TGCAGTGCTAGGACAGGGGGCGCGAAGACCCAGTACTTC. Protein product: CSARTGGAKTQYF.